This T cell receptor beta chain is from a study of blood T cell repertoires in COVID-19. Background on the study: Acute and convalescent COVID-19 specimens originated in the United States, Italy and Spain.

Measured with immunoSEQ multiplex PCR; TCRdb has only the in-frame clones, and not every one. The sample contains roughly 150,000 clones, over 70% of which appear only once. Participant-given clinical history determined each cohort assignment. This clone came up a few times. CDR1 and CDR2 from the germline V gene are MNHEY and SVGAGI. The length of the CDR3 is 14 residues. The ends were cut back, 0 bases at V and 2 bases at J, with 7 bases in the middle. What was sequenced was PBMCs or T cells enriched from blood (not recorded which). The sequence came from a woman in her forties with acute COVID-19. The rearrangement joins TRBV6-5 to TRBJ2-5; D not resolved. This CDR3 reads CASSYSFEQETQYF. The CDR3 DNA is TGTGCCAGCAGTTACTCTTTCGAGCAAGAGACCCAGTACTTC.